This T cell receptor (beta chain) was sequenced in a study of T cells in Graves' hyperthyroidism and ophthalmopathy. General study results and limits: Model-based prediction identified ophthalmopathy a median about 6.8 months prior to its onset.

Trimming cost V 5 bases and J 0 bases; bases outside gene matches: 10. Per the germline V gene, CDR1 is MGHDK and CDR2 is SYGVNS. The CDR3 runs to 17 residues. The TCR beta CDR3 regions underwent amplification using RNA transcripts as the source. The HTBI set primed first-round TCR CDR3 RT-PCR. TCRdb re-called the multiplex PCR reads through MiXCR, storing one row per CDR3 protein. The data show about 580,000 distinct CDR3 sequences, around 45% seen once. This clonotype occurred many times. Antigen: not known. This sequence joins TRBV25-1 and TRBJ1-5; 7 bases are shared with TRBD1. The origin of this receptor is a woman aged 18-29 years with Graves' hyperthyroidism. The material sequenced was peripheral blood or thyroid tissue (not recorded which). The CDR3 here is CASSTRDSERSNQPQHF. The DNA of the CDR3 is TGTGCCAGCAGTACTCGGGACAGCGAACGTAGCAATCAGCCCCAGCATTTT.